This T cell receptor (beta chain) was sequenced for a study of cytomegalovirus exposure and HLA in healthy donors. Germline CDR1 SGHRS, CDR2 YFSETQ. CDR3 length: 15 amino acids. The PCR used 60 Vbeta and 13 Jbeta primers. TCRdb's table, derived via immunoSEQ multiplex PCR, lists solely in-frame clones and lacks some. The repertoire holds 150,000 to 200,000 clones, with 70% to 90% as singletons. Study-level points and caveats: Previous analysis showed most TCR beta V segments were productive about 90% or about 30% of the time. With later analysis, a missense DCLRE1C variant became linked to TCR beta V- and J-gene trimming. There were some V segments, including TRBV6-2 and TRBV6-3, excluded as indistinguishable.

As regards this clone: The target antigen is unknown.

The clonotype comes from a man aged 18-30 years in good health and CMV-seropositive. Sequences were obtained from PBMCs. The chain has TRBV5-1 and TRBJ2-5, with D unclear. The J call may be incorrect, as the DNA end agrees better with TRBJ2-7. The CDR3 loop reads CASSLLSHSSYEQYF. As DNA, the CDR3 is TGCGCCAGCAGCTTGTTGTCCCACAGCTCCTACGAGCAGTACTTC.